The 25 T cell receptor beta chains below come from one sample, sequenced in a study of OX40 agonist ivuxolimab in advanced cancers. Here immunoSEQ multiplex PCR was the method, and the copy in TCRdb shows in-frame clones only, minus some. The table has over 40,000 clones, more than 70% seen once. Sequenced material: CD4+ or CD8+ T cells sorted from blood, taken in a trial of the OX40 agonist ivuxolimab. Every receptor here comes from an adult with an advanced solid tumor such as melanoma, head and neck, liver or kidney cancer.

This chain joins TRBV6-4 and TRBJ2-3; no reliable D call. CDR1 is MRHNA and CDR2 is SNTAGT in the germline V gene. CDR3 size: 16 residues. Trimming pared 2 bases from V and 0 bases from J, leaving 12 bases between. The CDR3 is CASSDGRAASTDTQYF. The CDR3 DNA is TGTGCCAGCAGTGACGGTCGGGCAGCTAGCACAGATACGCAGTATTTT.

This chain joins TRBV5-1 and TRBJ1-1; 7 bases are shared with TRBD1. The CDR3 length is 14 residues. The trim removed 4 bases at V and 1 base at J, leaving 4 bases unmatched. CDR1 is SGHRS, CDR2 YFSETQ, per germline. The CDR3 here is CASSVSGGNTEAFF. The DNA for the CDR3 is TGCGCCAGCAGCGTATCAGGGGGGAACACTGAAGCTTTCTTT.

In DNA, the CDR3 is TGTGCCAGCAGCGTAGGGTTGCGTTCCCTTGGCGAGCAGTACTTC. Its translation is CASSVGLRSLGEQYF. The chain carries TRBV9 and TRBJ2-5; unclear D gene. The J call may be in error: the DNA end matches TRBJ2-7 better. Germline lookup yields CDR1 SGDLS and CDR2 YYNGEE. The CDR3 contains 15 residues.

The chain uses TRBV7-2 and TRBJ2-5, with D uncertain. The assigned J gene may be wrong: the sequence end matches TRBJ2-7 better. The CDR3 contains 13 residues. CDR1 is SGHTA and CDR2 is FQGNSA in the germline V gene. For the CDR3, the DNA is TGTGCCAGCAGCTTGGACCATGTCTACGAGCAGTACTTC. Its translation: CASSLDHVYEQYF.

The chain carries TRBV6-6 and TRBJ2-7; 9 bases match TRBD2. The J segment lost 7 bases and the V segment lost 5 bases, leaving 12 bases of the junction unmatched. The germline V gene has CDR1 MNHNY and CDR2 SVGAGI (reference sequence). The CDR3 totals 15 residues. CDR3 amino acids: CASSRTSVIQGEQYF. In nucleotides, the CDR3 is TGTGCCAGCAGTCGGACTAGCGTCATTCAAGGGGAGCAGTACTTC.

The rearrangement links TRBV9 to TRBJ2-7, with D possibly matching TRBD2 (5 bases). Per the germline V gene, CDR1 is SGDLS and CDR2 is YYNGEE. The length of the CDR3 is 13 residues. V lost 1 base and J lost 6, with 11 bases in between. DNA of the CDR3: TGTGCCAGCAGCGTAAACGTGGGGAGCGAGCAGTACTTC. Amino acid sequence: CASSVNVGSEQYF. Filled out from reference TRBV9 and TRBJ2-7, the complete variable domain reads DSGVTQTPKHLITATGQRVTLRCSPRSGDLSVYWYQQSLDQGLQFLIQYYNGEERAKGNILERFSAQQFPDLHSELNLSSLELGDSALYFCASSVNVGSEQYFGPGTRLTVT.

This clone was observed once. The gene calls are TRBV19 and TRBJ2-1; maybe TRBD2 (5 bases). The germline V gene encodes CDR1 LNHDA and CDR2 SQIVND (reference sequence). The V and J ends lost 2 bases and 10 bases respectively, with 12 bases between them. This CDR3 contains 13 residues. The CDR3 loop reads CASSISSTGEQFF. CDR3 DNA: TGTGCCAGTAGTATATCAAGCACGGGAGAGCAGTTCTTC.

The chain has TRBV2 and TRBJ1-2; possibly TRBD1 for D (5 bases). Trimming pared 2 bases from V and 0 bases from J, leaving 7 bases between. The CDR3 extends over 14 amino acids. Germline CDR1 reads SNHLY; CDR2 reads FYNNEI. CDR3 in DNA: TGTGCCAGCAGTGAATCAGGGACTAACTATGGCTACACCTTC. This codes for CASSESGTNYGYTF. The variable domain in full, completed from reference TRBV2 and TRBJ1-2, reads EPEVTQTPSHQVTQMGQEVILRCVPISNHLYFYWYRQILGQKVEFLVSFYNNEISEKSEIFDDQFSVERPDGSNFTLKIRSTKLEDSAMYFCASSESGTNYGYTFGSGTRLTVV.

This clone appeared a single time. This chain uses TRBV2 with TRBJ2-2; 13 bases fit TRBD2. The J segment lost 7 bases and the V segment lost 6 bases, leaving 5 bases of the junction unmatched. The V gene's germline CDR1 is SNHLY and CDR2 FYNNEI. The CDR3 is 15 residues long. CDR3 protein: CASRGTSGTFGELFF. The CDR3 DNA reads as TGTGCCAGCAGGGGGACTAGCGGGACGTTCGGGGAGCTGTTTTTT.

The chain links TRBV2 to TRBJ1-1; D is unresolved. This CDR3 contains 13 residues. The V end was cut by 3 bases, the J end by 3 bases, with 8 bases between. Germline lookup yields CDR1 SNHLY and CDR2 FYNNEI. Written as DNA, the CDR3 is TGTGCCAGCAGTGAGGAGGTTGACACTGAAGCTTTCTTT. This gives the protein CASSEEVDTEAFF. Complete variable domain (other parts from reference TRBV2 and TRBJ1-1): EPEVTQTPSHQVTQMGQEVILRCVPISNHLYFYWYRQILGQKVEFLVSFYNNEISEKSEIFDDQFSVERPDGSNFTLKIRSTKLEDSAMYFCASSEEVDTEAFFGQGTRLTVV.

The chain employs TRBV5-1 and TRBJ1-1; the D is unclear. The germline V and J ends were trimmed by 0 bases and 4 bases, with 10 bases remaining between them. Looked up from germline, CDR1 is SGHRS and CDR2 is YFSETQ. The CDR3 length is 14 residues. CDR3 DNA sequence: TGCGCCAGCAGCTTGGAAGGGTTGAGCACTGAAGCTTTCTTT. Its protein product is CASSLEGLSTEAFF.

This sequence joins TRBV9 and TRBJ1-1, with 9 bases matching TRBD1. The length of the CDR3 is 15 residues. Per the germline V gene, CDR1 is SGDLS and CDR2 is YYNGEE. V lost 2 bases, J lost 4 bases, and 6 bases stayed unmatched. This chain's CDR3 is CASSVTGTGSTEAFF. For the CDR3, the DNA is TGTGCCAGCAGCGTGACCGGGACAGGGAGCACTGAAGCTTTCTTT. Looking up the rest from reference TRBV9 and TRBJ1-1 gives the full variable domain: DSGVTQTPKHLITATGQRVTLRCSPRSGDLSVYWYQQSLDQGLQFLIQYYNGEERAKGNILERFSAQQFPDLHSELNLSSLELGDSALYFCASSVTGTGSTEAFFGQGTRLTVV.

The chain uses TRBV30 and TRBJ2-7; D call uncertain. The CDR3 runs to 12 residues. The germline V gene encodes CDR1 GTSNPN and CDR2 SVGIG (reference sequence). V lost 8 bases and J lost 1, with 12 bases in between. The CDR3 protein is CAGRTDSYEQYF. CDR3 nucleotide sequence: TGTGCCGGACGGACGGATTCCTACGAGCAGTACTTC.

This clone has more than one count but fewer than ten. The rearrangement uses TRBV5-6 and TRBJ1-2; 7 positions match TRBD1. With V trimmed by 4 bases and J by 0 bases, 3 bases remained unmatched. From germline, CDR1 is SGHDT and CDR2 YYEEEE. The CDR3 is 14 amino acids. CDR3 sequence (DNA): TGTGCCAGCAGCCGGGACAGAGCTAACTATGGCTACACCTTC. Translated, it gives CASSRDRANYGYTF. Supplemented by reference TRBV5-6 and TRBJ1-2, the full variable domain reads DAGVTQSPTHLIKTRGQQVTLRCSPKSGHDTVSWYQQALGQGPQFIFQYYEEEERQRGNFPDRFSGHQFPNYSSELNVNALLLGDSALYLCASSRDRANYGYTFGSGTRLTVV.

This rearrangement joins TRBV14 to TRBJ2-1, with 8 nucleotides matching TRBD1. CDR3 size: 16 residues. CDR1 is SGHDN and CDR2 is FVKESK in the germline V gene. V lost 3 bases and J lost 0; bases outside the gene matches: 4. The CDR3 is CASSHRTGTSYNEQFF. CDR3 coding DNA: TGTGCCAGCAGCCATAGGACAGGGACCTCCTACAATGAGCAGTTCTTC.

V usage is TRBV30 and J usage is TRBJ1-1, with unresolved D. Germline V gene data show CDR1 as GTSNPN and CDR2 as SVGIG (reference sequence). This CDR3 has 11 residues. V was pared by 4 bases and J by 11 bases, with 14 bases between. This chain's CDR3 is CAWNKAVSAFF. In DNA, the CDR3 is TGTGCCTGGAATAAAGCTGTTTCGGCTTTCTTT.

The V gene is TRBV10-3, the J gene TRBJ2-7; D tentatively reads TRBD1 or TRBD2 (6 bases each). Looked up from germline, CDR1 is ENHRY and CDR2 is SYGVKD. Trimming removed 2 bases from V and 8 bases from J, with 16 bases in between. This CDR3 has 14 residues. CDR3 DNA sequence: TGTGCCATCAGTGAGAACACCGGGGGCGGCAAGCAGTACTTC. It yields the protein CAISENTGGGKQYF.

The CDR3 reads CASSLGTGETFLQYF. Here the CDR3 DNA reads TGCGCCAGCAGCTTGGGGACGGGGGAAACGTTCCTGCAGTACTTC. This chain joins TRBV5-1 and TRBJ2-7; TRBD2 is a possible D gene (6 bases). V was cut by 0 bases and J by 9 bases, with 19 bases left in between. This CDR3 comprises 15 residues. Germline-derived CDR1 and CDR2 are SGHRS and YFSETQ.

V and J are TRBV6-1 and TRBJ1-2; D is perhaps TRBD1 (6 bases). Trimming cost V 6 bases and J 9 bases, with 11 bases left between them. CDR3 size: 11 residues. Per germline, CDR1 MNHNS and CDR2 SASEGT. CDR3 residues: CASSLDRSYTF. The CDR3 DNA sequence: TGTGCCAGCAGCCTGGACAGAAGCTACACCTTC.

This chain connects TRBV14 to TRBJ1-5; no clear D. Trimming cost V 0 bases and J 6 bases, with 6 bases left between them. Germline V gene sequence: CDR1 SGHDN, CDR2 FVKESK. The CDR3 is 13 amino acids. CDR3 residues: CASSQDMAQPQHF. CDR3 nucleotide sequence: TGTGCCAGCAGCCAAGATATGGCTCAGCCCCAGCATTTT. Supplemented by reference TRBV14 and TRBJ1-5, the full variable domain reads EAGVTQFPSHSVIEKGQTVTLRCDPISGHDNLYWYRRVMGKEIKFLLHFVKESKQDESGMPNNRFLAERTGGTYSTLKVQPAELEDSGVYFCASSQDMAQPQHFGDGTRLSIL.

Written as DNA, the CDR3 is TGTGCCAGCAGTCCCGGGACTAGCGGGAGGCCCTACGAGCAGTACTTC. Translated: CASSPGTSGRPYEQYF. V and J are TRBV2 and TRBJ2-7, with TRBD2 matching 15 bases. This CDR3 has 16 residues. V dropped 5 bases and J dropped 2; count of bases not matched to a gene: 4. Germline values: CDR1 SNHLY, CDR2 FYNNEI.

This sequence joins TRBV10-1 and TRBJ2-7; D unresolved. CDR1 is WNHNN and CDR2 is SYGVQD in the germline V gene (reference sequence). Trimming stripped 0 bases from V and 0 bases from J, with 6 bases between. The CDR3 runs to 14 residues. The CDR3 DNA reads as TGCGCCAGCAGTGAGTCGTACAGCTCCTACGAGCAGTACTTC. Protein sequence: CASSESYSSYEQYF.

The chain is built from TRBV2 and TRBJ1-1; D may be TRBD1 (6 bases). There are 11 residues in the CDR3. Trimming took 11 bases from V and 3 from J, leaving 10 bases between them. Per the germline V gene, CDR1 is SNHLY and CDR2 is FYNNEI. CDR3 bases: TGTGCCGGGTCAGGGGACACTGAAGCTTTCTTT. Its translation is CAGSGDTEAFF.

This chain uses TRBV2 with TRBJ2-7, with TRBD1 matching 7 bases. There are 14 residues in the CDR3. CDR1 and CDR2 from the germline V gene are SNHLY and FYNNEI. V shed 9 bases, J shed 2 bases, and the junction held 10 bases outside the gene matches. The CDR3 DNA sequence: TGTGCCAGGGAGAGACAGGGTTCTACCTACGAGCAGTACTTC. Translating gives CARERQGSTYEQYF.

The chain links TRBV19 to TRBJ2-5; D may be TRBD1 (6 bases). Trimming removed 4 bases at V and 5 bases at J, with 14 bases between. The germline gives CDR1 LNHDA, CDR2 SQIVND (reference sequence). This CDR3 spans 14 amino acids. Here the CDR3 reads CASSKGTNGETQYF. The CDR3 coding sequence is TGTGCCAGTAGTAAAGGGACAAATGGGGAGACCCAGTACTTC.